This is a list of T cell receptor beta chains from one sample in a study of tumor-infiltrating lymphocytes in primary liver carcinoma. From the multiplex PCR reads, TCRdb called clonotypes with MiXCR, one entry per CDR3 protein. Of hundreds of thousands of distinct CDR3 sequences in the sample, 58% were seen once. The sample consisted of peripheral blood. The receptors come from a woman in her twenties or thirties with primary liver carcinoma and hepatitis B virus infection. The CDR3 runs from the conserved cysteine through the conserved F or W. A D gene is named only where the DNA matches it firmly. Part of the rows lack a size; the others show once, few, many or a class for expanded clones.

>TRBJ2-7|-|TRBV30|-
CAWSVSVSEQYF
TGTGCCTGGAGTGTAAGTGTGAGCGAGCAGTACTTC
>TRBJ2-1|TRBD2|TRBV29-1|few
CSVEGGGFGNEQFF
TGCAGCGTTGAAGGGGGGGGGTTCGGCAATGAGCAGTTCTTC
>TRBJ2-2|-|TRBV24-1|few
CATSESDPLPPDGELFF
TGTGCCACCAGTGAAAGTGACCCATTGCCCCCGGACGGGGAGCTGTTTTTT
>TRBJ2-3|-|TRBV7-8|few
CASSSLDDSDTQYF
TGTGCCAGCAGCTCATTGGACGATTCAGATACGCAGTATTTT
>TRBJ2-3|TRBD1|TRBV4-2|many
CASSQPTGGDRVTDTQYF
TGTGCCAGCAGCCAGCCGACAGGGGGAGATCGTGTGACAGATACGCAGTATTTT
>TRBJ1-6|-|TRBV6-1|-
CASSAWAGGGAVNSPLHF
TGTGCCAGCAGTGCTTGGGCGGGCGGAGGTGCGGTTAATTCACCCCTCCACTTT
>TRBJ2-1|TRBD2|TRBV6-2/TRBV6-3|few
CASRAGGGNEQFF
TGTGCCAGCCGGGCGGGAGGGGGTAATGAGCAGTTCTTC
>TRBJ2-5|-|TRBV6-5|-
CASRPPQGDVWWGQETQYF
TGTGCCAGCAGACCCCCCCAGGGTGACGTCTGGTGGGGCCAAGAGACCCAGTACTTC
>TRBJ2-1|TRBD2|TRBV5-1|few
CASSYQRGTYNEQFF
TGCGCCAGCAGCTACCAGCGGGGTACCTACAATGAGCAGTTCTTC
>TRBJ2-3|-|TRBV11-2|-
CASNSTTGTDTQYF
TGTGCCAGCAACTCCACAACAGGCACAGATACGCAGTATTTT
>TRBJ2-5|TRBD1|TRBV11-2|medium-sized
CASSLETGGFQTQYF
TGTGCCAGCAGCTTAGAGACAGGGGGCTTTCAGACCCAGTACTTC
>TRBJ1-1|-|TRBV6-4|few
CASRRGGGDTEAFF
TGTGCCAGCAGGCGGGGGGGAGGGGACACTGAAGCTTTCTTT
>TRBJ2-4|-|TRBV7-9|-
CASSFGDAKNIQYF
TGTGCCAGCAGCTTCGGGGATGCCAAAAACATTCAGTACTTC
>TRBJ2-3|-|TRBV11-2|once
CDSSLGRREADTQYF
TGTGACAGCAGCTTAGGGCGGCGGGAAGCAGATACGCAGTATTTT
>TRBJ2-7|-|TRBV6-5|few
CASSSNAGTYYEQYF
TGTGCCAGCAGCTCCAACGCCGGGACTTACTACGAGCAGTACTTC
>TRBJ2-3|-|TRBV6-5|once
CASRLYWVIWTSKADTQYF
TGTGCCAGCAGACTGTATTGGGTTATCTGGACCTCGAAGGCAGATACGCAGTATTTT
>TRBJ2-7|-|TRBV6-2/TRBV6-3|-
CASRRLAGGRQGEQYF
TGTGCCAGCAGACGTCTAGCCGGGGGAAGACAGGGAGAGCAGTACTTC
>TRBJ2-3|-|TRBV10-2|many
CASAWGTDTQYF
TGCGCCAGCGCATGGGGCACAGATACGCAGTATTTT
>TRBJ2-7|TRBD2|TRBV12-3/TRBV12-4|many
CASTRASGVTTYEQYF
TGTGCCAGCACCCGGGCTAGCGGGGTTACCACCTACGAGCAGTACTTC
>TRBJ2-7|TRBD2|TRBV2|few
CASRGRVAYEQYF
TGTGCCAGCAGGGGGAGGGTAGCCTACGAGCAGTACTTC
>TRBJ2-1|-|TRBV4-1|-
CASSRPSAGEQFF
TGCGCCAGCAGTCGACCTAGCGCCGGTGAGCAGTTCTTC